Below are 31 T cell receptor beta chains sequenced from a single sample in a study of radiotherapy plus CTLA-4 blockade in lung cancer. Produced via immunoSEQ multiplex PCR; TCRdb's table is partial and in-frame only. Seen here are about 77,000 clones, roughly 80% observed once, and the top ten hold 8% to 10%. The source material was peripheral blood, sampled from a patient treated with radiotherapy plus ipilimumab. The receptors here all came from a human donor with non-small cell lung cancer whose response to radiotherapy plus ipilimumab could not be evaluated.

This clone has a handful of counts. The CDR3 bases are TGTGCCAGCTCACCACGAACACCGACGGGGATTAACTATGGCTACACCTTC. It translates to CASSPRTPTGINYGYTF. The V gene is TRBV18, the J gene TRBJ1-2; D remains unclear. V was shortened by 1 base and J by 1 base, with 16 bases between the two germline ends. This CDR3 has 17 amino acids. Germline V gene lookup returns CDR1 KGHSH and CDR2 LQKENI.

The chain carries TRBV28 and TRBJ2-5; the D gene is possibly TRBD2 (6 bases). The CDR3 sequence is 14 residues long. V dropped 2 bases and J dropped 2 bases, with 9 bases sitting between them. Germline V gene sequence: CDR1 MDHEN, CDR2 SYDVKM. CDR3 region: CASSLGGTQETQYF. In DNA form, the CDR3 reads TGTGCCAGCAGTTTAGGGGGGACGCAAGAGACCCAGTACTTC.

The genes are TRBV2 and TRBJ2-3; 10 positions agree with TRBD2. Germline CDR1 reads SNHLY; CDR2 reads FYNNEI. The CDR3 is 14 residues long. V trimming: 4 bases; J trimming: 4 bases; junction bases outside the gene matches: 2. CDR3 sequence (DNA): TGTGCCAGCAGTGTACTAGCGGGACCAGATACGCAGTATTTT. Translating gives CASSVLAGPDTQYF. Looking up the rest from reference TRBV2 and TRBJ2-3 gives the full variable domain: EPEVTQTPSHQVTQMGQEVILRCVPISNHLYFYWYRQILGQKVEFLVSFYNNEISEKSEIFDDQFSVERPDGSNFTLKIRSTKLEDSAMYFCASSVLAGPDTQYFGPGTRLTVL.

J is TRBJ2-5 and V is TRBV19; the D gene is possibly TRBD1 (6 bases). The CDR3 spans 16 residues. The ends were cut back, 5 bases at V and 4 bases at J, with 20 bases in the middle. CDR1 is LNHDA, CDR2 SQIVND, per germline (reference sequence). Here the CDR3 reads CASSSKPTGLGETQYF. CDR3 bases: TGTGCCAGTAGTTCCAAACCTACAGGGTTAGGAGAGACCCAGTACTTC.

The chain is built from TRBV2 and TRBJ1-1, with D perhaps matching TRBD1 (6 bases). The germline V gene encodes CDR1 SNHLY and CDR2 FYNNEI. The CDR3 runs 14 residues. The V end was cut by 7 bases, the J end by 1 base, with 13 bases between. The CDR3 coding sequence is TGTGCCAGCATGGGAGACAGGACGAACACTGAAGCTTTCTTT. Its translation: CASMGDRTNTEAFF. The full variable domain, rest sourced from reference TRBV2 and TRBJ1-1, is EPEVTQTPSHQVTQMGQEVILRCVPISNHLYFYWYRQILGQKVEFLVSFYNNEISEKSEIFDDQFSVERPDGSNFTLKIRSTKLEDSAMYFCASMGDRTNTEAFFGQGTRLTVV.

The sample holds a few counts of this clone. The CDR3 bases are TGTGCCAGCAGTTACGGGCCACAGCCTCAGGGAAACACCATATATTTT. Its protein product is CASSYGPQPQGNTIYF. The chain links TRBV6-5 to TRBJ1-3; D is ambiguous. Germline V gene sequence: CDR1 MNHEY, CDR2 SVGAGI. Trimming took off 2 bases at V and 4 bases at J, with 15 bases between the two ends. The CDR3 runs to 16 residues.

This CDR3 reads CATSRGTVYNEQFF. In nucleotides, the CDR3 is TGTGCCACCAGCAGAGGGACAGTTTACAATGAGCAGTTCTTC. The V and J genes are TRBV15 and TRBJ2-1, with D possibly being TRBD1 (6 bases). Germline V gene data show CDR1 as LNHNV and CDR2 as YYDKDF (reference sequence). Trimming cost V 1 base and J 4 bases, with 8 bases left between them. CDR3 length: 14 residues. The variable domain in full, with the rest retrieved from reference TRBV15 and TRBJ2-1, is DAMVIQNPRYQVTQFGKPVTLSCSQTLNHNVMYWYQQKSSQAPKLLFHYYDKDFNNEADTPDNFQSRRPNTSFCFLDIRSPGLGDTAMYLCATSRGTVYNEQFFGPGTRLTVL.

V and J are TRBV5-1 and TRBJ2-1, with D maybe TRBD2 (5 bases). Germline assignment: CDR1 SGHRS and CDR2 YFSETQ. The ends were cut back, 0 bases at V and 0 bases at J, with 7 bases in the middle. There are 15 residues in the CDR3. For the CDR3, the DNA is TGCGCCAGCAGCTTGGCCGGGGACTCCTACAATGAGCAGTTCTTC. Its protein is CASSLAGDSYNEQFF. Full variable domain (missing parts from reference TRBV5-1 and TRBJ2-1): KAGVTQTPRYLIKTRGQQVTLSCSPISGHRSVSWYQQTPGQGLQFLFEYFSETQRNKGNFPGRFSGRQFSNSRSEMNVSTLELGDSALYLCASSLAGDSYNEQFFGPGTRLTVL.

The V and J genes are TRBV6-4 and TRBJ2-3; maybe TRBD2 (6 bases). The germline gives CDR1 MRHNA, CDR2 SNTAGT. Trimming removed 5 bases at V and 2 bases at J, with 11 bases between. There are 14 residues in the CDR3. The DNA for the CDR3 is TGTGCCAGCAGTCATCGGGAGTCCACAGATACGCAGTATTTT. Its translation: CASSHRESTDTQYF.

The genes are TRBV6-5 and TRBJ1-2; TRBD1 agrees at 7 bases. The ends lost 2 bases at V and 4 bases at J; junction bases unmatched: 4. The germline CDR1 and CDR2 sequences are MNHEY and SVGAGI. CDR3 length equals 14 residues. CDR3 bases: TGTGCCAGCAGTTACCAGACAGGGACCTATGGCTACACCTTC. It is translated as CASSYQTGTYGYTF.

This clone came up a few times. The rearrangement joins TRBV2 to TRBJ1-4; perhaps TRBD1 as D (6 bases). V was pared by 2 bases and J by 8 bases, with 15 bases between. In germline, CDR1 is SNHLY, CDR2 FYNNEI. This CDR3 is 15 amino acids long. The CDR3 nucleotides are TGTGCCAGCAGTGAACCCCAGGGGCTGGGAGAAAAACTGTTTTTT. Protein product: CASSEPQGLGEKLFF.

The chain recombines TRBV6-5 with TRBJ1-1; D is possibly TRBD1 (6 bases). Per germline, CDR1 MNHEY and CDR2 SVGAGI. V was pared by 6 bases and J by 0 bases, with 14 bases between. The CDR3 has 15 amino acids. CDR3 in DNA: TGTGCCAGCAGCGGAGGCGGACAGATGAACACTGAAGCTTTCTTT. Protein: CASSGGGQMNTEAFF.

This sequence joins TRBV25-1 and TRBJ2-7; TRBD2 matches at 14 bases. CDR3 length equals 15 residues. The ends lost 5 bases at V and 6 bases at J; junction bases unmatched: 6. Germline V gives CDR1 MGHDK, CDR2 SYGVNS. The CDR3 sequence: CASSKAGLAGGEQYF. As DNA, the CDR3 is TGTGCCAGCAGTAAGGCAGGACTAGCGGGAGGCGAGCAGTACTTC.

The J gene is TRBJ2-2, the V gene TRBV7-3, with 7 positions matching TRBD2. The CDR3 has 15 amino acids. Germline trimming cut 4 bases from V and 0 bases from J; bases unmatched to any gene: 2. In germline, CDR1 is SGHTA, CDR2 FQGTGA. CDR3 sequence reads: CASSWDYANTGELFF. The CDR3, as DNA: TGTGCCAGCAGCTGGGACTACGCGAACACCGGGGAGCTGTTTTTT.

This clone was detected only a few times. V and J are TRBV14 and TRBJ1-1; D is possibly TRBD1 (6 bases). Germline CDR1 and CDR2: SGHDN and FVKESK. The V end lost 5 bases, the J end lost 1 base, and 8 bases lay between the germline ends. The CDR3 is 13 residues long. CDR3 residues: CASSADRNTEAFF. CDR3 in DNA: TGTGCCAGCAGCGCGGACAGGAACACTGAAGCTTTCTTT. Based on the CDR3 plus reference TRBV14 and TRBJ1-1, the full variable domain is EAGVTQFPSHSVIEKGQTVTLRCDPISGHDNLYWYRRVMGKEIKFLLHFVKESKQDESGMPNNRFLAERTGGTYSTLKVQPAELEDSGVYFCASSADRNTEAFFGQGTRLTVV.

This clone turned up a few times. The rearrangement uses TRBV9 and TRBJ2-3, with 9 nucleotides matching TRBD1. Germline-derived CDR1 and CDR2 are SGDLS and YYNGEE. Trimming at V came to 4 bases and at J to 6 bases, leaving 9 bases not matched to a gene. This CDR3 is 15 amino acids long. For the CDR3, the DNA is TGTGCCAGCAGCACACGGACAGGGGTGGCGGATACGCAGTATTTT. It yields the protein CASSTRTGVADTQYF. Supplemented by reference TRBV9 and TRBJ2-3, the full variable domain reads DSGVTQTPKHLITATGQRVTLRCSPRSGDLSVYWYQQSLDQGLQFLIQYYNGEERAKGNILERFSAQQFPDLHSELNLSSLELGDSALYFCASSTRTGVADTQYFGPGTRLTVL.

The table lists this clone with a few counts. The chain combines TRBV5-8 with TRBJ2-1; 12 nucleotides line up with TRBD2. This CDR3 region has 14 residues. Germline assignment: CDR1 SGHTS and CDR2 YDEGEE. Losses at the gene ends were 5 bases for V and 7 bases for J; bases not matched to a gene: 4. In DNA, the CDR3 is TGTGCCAGCAGAGGACTAGCGGGGAATAATGAGCAGTTCTTC. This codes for CASRGLAGNNEQFF.

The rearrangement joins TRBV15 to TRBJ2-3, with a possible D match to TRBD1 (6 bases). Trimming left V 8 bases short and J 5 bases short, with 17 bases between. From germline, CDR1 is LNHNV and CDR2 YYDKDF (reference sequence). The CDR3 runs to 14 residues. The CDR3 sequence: CATLQDSSLDTQYF. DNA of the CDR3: TGTGCCACCCTCCAGGACAGTTCTCTAGATACGCAGTATTTT.

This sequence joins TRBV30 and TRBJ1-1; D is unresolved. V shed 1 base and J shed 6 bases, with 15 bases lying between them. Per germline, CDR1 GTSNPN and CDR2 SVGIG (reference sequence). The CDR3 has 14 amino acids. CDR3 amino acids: CAWSDKRIWPEAFF. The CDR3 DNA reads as TGTGCCTGGAGTGATAAGCGGATTTGGCCTGAAGCTTTCTTT.

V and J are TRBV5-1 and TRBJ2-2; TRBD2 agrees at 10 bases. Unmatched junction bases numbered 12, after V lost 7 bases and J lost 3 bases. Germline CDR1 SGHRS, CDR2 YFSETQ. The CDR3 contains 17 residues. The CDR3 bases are TGCGCCAGCGGCGTCAGCGGGGGGGCCCGTCACACCGGGGAGCTGTTTTTT. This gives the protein CASGVSGGARHTGELFF.

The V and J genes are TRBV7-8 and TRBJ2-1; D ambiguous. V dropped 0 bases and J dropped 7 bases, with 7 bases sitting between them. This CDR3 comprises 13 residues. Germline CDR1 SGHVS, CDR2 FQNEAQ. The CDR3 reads CASSLASPNEQFF. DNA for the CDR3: TGTGCCAGCAGCTTAGCATCCCCAAATGAGCAGTTCTTC.

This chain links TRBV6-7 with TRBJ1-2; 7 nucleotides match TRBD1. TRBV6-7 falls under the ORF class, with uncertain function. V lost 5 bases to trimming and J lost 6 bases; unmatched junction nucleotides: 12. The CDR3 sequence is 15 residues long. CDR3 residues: CASSPHRTGPNGYTF. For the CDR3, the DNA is TGTGCCAGCAGTCCCCATCGGACAGGCCCAAATGGCTACACCTTC.

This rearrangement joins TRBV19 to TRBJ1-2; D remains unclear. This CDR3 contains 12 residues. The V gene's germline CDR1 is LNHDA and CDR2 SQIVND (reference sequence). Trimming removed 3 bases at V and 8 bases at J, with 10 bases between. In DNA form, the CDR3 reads TGTGCCAGTAGTATCCCTCCGAGGGGCTACACCTTC. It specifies CASSIPPRGYTF. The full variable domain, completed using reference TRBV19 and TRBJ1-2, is DGGITQSPKYLFRKEGQNVTLSCEQNLNHDAMYWYRQDPGQGLRLIYYSQIVNDFQKGDIAEGYSVSREKKESFPLTVTSAQKNPTAFYLCASSIPPRGYTFGSGTRLTVV.

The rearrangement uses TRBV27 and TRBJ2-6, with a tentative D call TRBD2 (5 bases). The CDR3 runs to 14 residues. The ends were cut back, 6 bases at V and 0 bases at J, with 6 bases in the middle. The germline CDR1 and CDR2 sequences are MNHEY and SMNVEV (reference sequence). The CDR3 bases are TGTGCCAGCAGCCGGGGCTCTGGGGCCAACGTCCTGACTTTC. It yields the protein CASSRGSGANVLTF.

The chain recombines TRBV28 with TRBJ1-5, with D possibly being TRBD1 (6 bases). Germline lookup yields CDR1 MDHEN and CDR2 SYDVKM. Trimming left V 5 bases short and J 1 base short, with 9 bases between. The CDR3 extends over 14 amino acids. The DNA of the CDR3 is TGTGCCAGCAGTGTCGACAGGAGCAATCAGCCCCAGCATTTT. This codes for CASSVDRSNQPQHF.

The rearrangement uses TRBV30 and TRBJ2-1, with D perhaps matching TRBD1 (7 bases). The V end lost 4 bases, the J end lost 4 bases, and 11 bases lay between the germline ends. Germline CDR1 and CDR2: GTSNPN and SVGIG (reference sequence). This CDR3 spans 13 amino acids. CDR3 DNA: TGTGCCTGGATGGAGGGACAGTACAATGAGCAGTTCTTC. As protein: CAWMEGQYNEQFF.

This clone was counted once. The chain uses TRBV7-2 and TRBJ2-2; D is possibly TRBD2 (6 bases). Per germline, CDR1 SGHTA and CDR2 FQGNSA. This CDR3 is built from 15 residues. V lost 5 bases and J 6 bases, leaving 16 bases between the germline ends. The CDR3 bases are TGTGCCAGCAGCCCAATGATGTGGGGGGCCGGGGAGCTGTTTTTT. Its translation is CASSPMMWGAGELFF.

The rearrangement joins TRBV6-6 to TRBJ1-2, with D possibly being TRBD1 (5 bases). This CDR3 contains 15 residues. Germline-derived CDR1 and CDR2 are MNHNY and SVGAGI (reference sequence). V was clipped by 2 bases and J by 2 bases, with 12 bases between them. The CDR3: CASSYIRAENYGYTF. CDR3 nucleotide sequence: TGTGCCAGCAGTTACATCAGGGCCGAGAACTATGGCTACACCTTC.

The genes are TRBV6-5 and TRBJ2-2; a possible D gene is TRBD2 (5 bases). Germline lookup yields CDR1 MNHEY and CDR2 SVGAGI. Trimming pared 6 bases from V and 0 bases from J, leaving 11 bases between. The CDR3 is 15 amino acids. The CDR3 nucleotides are TGTGCCAGCAGAACCAGCGGTGCGAACACCGGGGAGCTGTTTTTT. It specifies CASRTSGANTGELFF.

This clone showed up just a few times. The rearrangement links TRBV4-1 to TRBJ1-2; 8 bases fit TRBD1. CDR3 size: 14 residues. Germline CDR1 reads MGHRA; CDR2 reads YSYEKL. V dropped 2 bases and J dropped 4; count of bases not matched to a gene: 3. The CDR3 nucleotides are TGCGCCAGCAGCCAACAAACAGGGGGCTATGGCTACACCTTC. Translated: CASSQQTGGYGYTF.

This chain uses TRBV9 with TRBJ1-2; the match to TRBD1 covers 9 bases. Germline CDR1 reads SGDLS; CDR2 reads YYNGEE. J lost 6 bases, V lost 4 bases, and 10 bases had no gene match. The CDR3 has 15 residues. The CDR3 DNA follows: TGTGCCAGCAGCTTATGGGACAGGGTAATCGATGGCTACACCTTC. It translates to CASSLWDRVIDGYTF.